The T cell receptor beta chain described here comes from a study of technical replicates of blood from a few donors. In this sample, this clone turned up once. Trimming took off 6 bases at V and 7 bases at J, with 11 bases between the two ends. This CDR3 is 11 amino acids long. Germline lookup yields CDR1 SQVTM and CDR2 ANQGSEA. Assay: immunoSEQ multiplex PCR; the TCRdb copy retains only in-frame clones and omits some. Among over 80,000 clones, approximately 96% were seen once, and the ten largest hold 0.36%. The sequence derives from a human donor in good health. Sequencing used T cells isolated from PBMCs. The V call is TRBV29-1, the J call TRBJ2-3; D possibly corresponds to TRBD1 (5 bases). CDR3 residues: CSVEPGNTQYF. The CDR3 DNA follows: TGCAGCGTCGAACCAGGGAATACGCAGTATTTT.